These T cell receptor beta chains were read from a single sample in a study of cytomegalovirus exposure and HLA in healthy donors. The repertoire was sequenced with immunoSEQ multiplex PCR; TCRdb's copy has only in-frame clones and lacks some. The table includes 200,000 to 300,000 clones, about 90% detected once. Sample: PBMCs. These receptors were obtained from a woman aged 25 to 45 in good health and CMV-seronegative. The CDR3 runs from the conserved cysteine through the conserved F or W.

v_call	j_call	cdr3_aa
TRBV6-6	TRBJ2-7	CASTEREALSEQYF
TRBV7-3	TRBJ2-1	CASSSDRGAVNEQFF
TRBV7-9	TRBJ2-7	CASSSSAWTSYEQYF
TRBV11-3	TRBJ2-5	CASSLVGGGIRQETQYF
TRBV6-1	TRBJ2-5	CASSEVAMADQETQYF
TRBV7-8	TRBJ1-5	CASSLVPSRRRVSNQPQHF
TRBV28	TRBJ2-7	CASSSYAGYYEQYF
TRBV29-1	TRBJ2-1	CSVFYNNEQFF
TRBV7-9	TRBJ2-2	CASSLLTGPLNTGELFF
TRBV5-1	TRBJ2-5	CASSWGSGFQETQYF
TRBV7-6	TRBJ2-2	CASSLVASGSAGELFF
TRBV14	TRBJ2-3	CASSYPGDTQYF
TRBV28	TRBJ2-7	CASSLAARTGYYEQYF
TRBV28	TRBJ1-4	CASSFSGRSTNEKLFF
TRBV27	TRBJ2-1	CASSITSGAYNEQFF
TRBV11-3	TRBJ2-5	CASSENQETQYF
TRBV27	TRBJ2-3	CASSSIPIGTDTQYF
TRBV11-3	TRBJ2-3	CASSPTGYTQYF
TRBV10-3	TRBJ2-5	CAIRDSSGRETQYF
TRBV27	TRBJ2-6	CARIQVSGANVLTF
TRBV4-2	TRBJ2-4	CASSQGESDRGEPQYF
TRBV29-1	TRBJ2-6	CSVVTGANVLTF
TRBV9	TRBJ2-7	CASSVVDGGTYEQYF
TRBV5-1	TRBJ2-3	CASSLEGTGGSDTQYF
TRBV27	TRBJ2-1	CASTGGFNNEQFF
TRBV6-5	TRBJ1-5	CASRVNRYSNQPQHF
TRBV25-1	TRBJ2-3	CASSERPGTRTDTQYF
TRBV5-1	TRBJ2-2	CASSIGREMRTGELFF
TRBV4-2	TRBJ2-3	CASSQYSGRFGTDTQYF
TRBV27	TRBJ2-1	CASNPRSSYNEQFF
TRBV27	TRBJ1-5	CASSLSSGNQPQHF
TRBV27	TRBJ2-3	CASTLWASGSPVLNTQYF
TRBV7-2	TRBJ1-1	CASSLVPGAEAFF
TRBV19	TRBJ2-3	CASKIGGRSADTQYF
TRBV5-1	TRBJ2-7	CASSSGDEQYF
TRBV27	TRBJ1-2	CASSLGTGYGYTF
TRBV7-9	TRBJ2-7	CASGDGLDYEQYF
TRBV6-1	TRBJ2-3	CASSLTGTTDTQYF
TRBV18	TRBJ2-3	CASSLSFGGATSDTQYF
TRBV6-1	TRBJ2-7	CASRDPYEQYF
TRBV7-8	TRBJ2-5	CASSPFLAGVAQTQYF
TRBV13	TRBJ2-7	CASSLLASSYEQYF
TRBV27	TRBJ2-1	CASRTSAGSYNEQFF
TRBV11-2	TRBJ2-1	CASSLDLGTGVWEQFF
TRBV6-6	TRBJ2-7	CASSYSGQGYEQYF
TRBV6-6	TRBJ2-7	CASSYSGSTRGEQYF
TRBV6-5	TRBJ2-7	CASRALSGEQYF
TRBV7-2	TRBJ2-5	CASSLDITGVGETQYF
TRBV11-2	TRBJ1-2	CASSFAGTDYGYTF
TRBV25-1	TRBJ1-1	CASRQTGTASGTEAFF
TRBV2	TRBJ2-3	CASGLAMGTDTQYF
TRBV9	TRBJ2-2	CATALEGTGELFF
TRBV5-1	TRBJ1-1	CASRVGQGVVTEAFF
TRBV19	TRBJ2-2	CASSMGTPTGELFF
TRBV28	TRBJ2-7	CASSLLHEQYF